These T cell receptor beta chains were read from a single sample in a study of blood T cell repertoires in COVID-19. The assay was immunoSEQ multiplex PCR, and TCRdb's table has in-frame clones only and misses some. The table shows about 320,000 clones, with over 80% occurring only once. The sequenced sample consisted of PBMCs or T cells enriched from blood (not recorded which). These TCRs come from a woman aged 18-29 years who had recovered from COVID-19. CDR3s include the opening cysteine and the closing phenylalanine or tryptophan. Each record gives: V gene, D gene, clone size, J gene, CDR3 protein, CDR3 DNA. The D gene is left open where the match is weak. Some rows have no size entry. The others give once, few or many, or a class for an expanded clone.

v_gene: TRBV5-4
d_gene: TRBD1
abundance: -
j_gene: TRBJ1-2
CDR3aa: CASSTYWDSRGYTF
CDR3nt: TGTGCCAGCAGCACCTATTGGGACAGCAGGGGCTACACCTTC

v_gene: TRBV7-3
d_gene: TRBD2
abundance: -
j_gene: TRBJ2-3
CDR3aa: CASSLMGRGSTDTQYF
CDR3nt: TGTGCCAGCAGCTTAATGGGGCGGGGGAGCACAGATACGCAGTATTTT

v_gene: TRBV28
d_gene: -
abundance: -
j_gene: TRBJ2-1
CDR3aa: CASSFAEQYNEQFF
CDR3nt: TGTGCCAGCAGTTTCGCGGAGCAGTACAATGAGCAGTTCTTC

v_gene: TRBV19
d_gene: TRBD1
abundance: once
j_gene: TRBJ2-7
CDR3aa: CASRLTGTGGFEQYF
CDR3nt: TGTGCCAGTAGGCTGACGGGGACAGGGGGCTTCGAGCAGTACTTC

v_gene: TRBV2
d_gene: TRBD1
abundance: -
j_gene: TRBJ1-5
CDR3aa: CASTLGTGGTQPQHF
CDR3nt: TGTGCCAGCACTCTAGGGACAGGGGGCACTCAGCCCCAGCATTTT

v_gene: TRBV7-2
d_gene: -
abundance: -
j_gene: TRBJ2-3
CDR3aa: CASSLEGHLGEGTDTQYF
CDR3nt: TGTGCCAGCAGCTTAGAGGGGCATCTAGGGGAAGGCACAGATACGCAGTATTTT

v_gene: TRBV28
d_gene: -
abundance: -
j_gene: TRBJ2-7
CDR3aa: CASSIRYEQYF
CDR3nt: TGTGCCAGCAGTATTCGTTACGAGCAGTACTTC

v_gene: TRBV5-1
d_gene: -
abundance: -
j_gene: TRBJ2-1
CDR3aa: CASSLVEGGNEQFF
CDR3nt: TGCGCCAGCAGCTTGGTGGAAGGGGGCAATGAGCAGTTCTTC

v_gene: TRBV4-3
d_gene: -
abundance: once
j_gene: TRBJ1-2
CDR3aa: CASSQDTSRGTPYTF
CDR3nt: TGCGCCAGCAGCCAAGATACCTCCCGCGGGACGCCCTATACCTTC

v_gene: TRBV10-3
d_gene: -
abundance: -
j_gene: TRBJ2-5
CDR3aa: CAISEFQSGGGQETQYF
CDR3nt: TGTGCCATCAGTGAGTTTCAAAGCGGAGGTGGGCAAGAGACCCAGTACTTC

v_gene: TRBV15
d_gene: -
abundance: -
j_gene: TRBJ1-2
CDR3aa: CATSSRRGNYGYTF
CDR3nt: TGTGCCACCAGCAGTCGGCGGGGGAACTATGGCTACACCTTC

v_gene: TRBV20-1
d_gene: -
abundance: few
j_gene: TRBJ1-2
CDR3aa: CSARPGGYTF
CDR3nt: TGCAGTGCTAGGCCGGGTGGCTACACCTTC

v_gene: TRBV15
d_gene: -
abundance: -
j_gene: TRBJ1-3
CDR3aa: CATSRGPSRNTIYF
CDR3nt: TGTGCCACCAGCAGAGGCCCTAGTCGAAACACCATATATTTT

v_gene: TRBV15
d_gene: -
abundance: -
j_gene: TRBJ2-2
CDR3aa: CATSTLASPGAGELFF
CDR3nt: TGTGCCACCAGCACCCTCGCCAGCCCCGGGGCCGGGGAGCTGTTTTTT

v_gene: TRBV4-2
d_gene: -
abundance: -
j_gene: TRBJ1-1
CDR3aa: CASSPGVNTEAFF
CDR3nt: TGTGCCAGCAGCCCGGGGGTAAACACTGAAGCTTTCTTT

v_gene: TRBV19
d_gene: TRBD1
abundance: -
j_gene: TRBJ1-2
CDR3aa: CASSVGTANYGYTF
CDR3nt: TGTGCCAGTAGTGTCGGGACAGCTAACTATGGCTACACCTTC

v_gene: TRBV4-2
d_gene: -
abundance: -
j_gene: TRBJ2-7
CDR3aa: CASSLRVSYEQYF
CDR3nt: TGTGCCAGCAGCCTCAGGGTTTCCTACGAGCAGTACTTC

v_gene: TRBV5-1
d_gene: -
abundance: -
j_gene: TRBJ1-1
CDR3aa: CASSYGPAGTEAFF
CDR3nt: TGCGCCAGCAGCTACGGGCCCGCGGGCACTGAAGCTTTCTTT

v_gene: TRBV5-1
d_gene: -
abundance: -
j_gene: TRBJ1-1
CDR3aa: CASSLNGAHGGGTEAFF
CDR3nt: TGCGCCAGCAGCTTGAACGGGGCCCACGGGGGAGGCACTGAAGCTTTCTTT

v_gene: TRBV28
d_gene: -
abundance: -
j_gene: TRBJ1-5
CDR3aa: CASTGNSNQPQHF
CDR3nt: TGTGCCAGTACAGGGAATAGCAATCAGCCCCAGCATTTT

v_gene: TRBV4-3
d_gene: -
abundance: -
j_gene: TRBJ1-1
CDR3aa: CASSAVQGTEAFF
CDR3nt: TGCGCCAGCAGCGCCGTCCAGGGCACTGAAGCTTTCTTT

v_gene: TRBV27
d_gene: -
abundance: -
j_gene: TRBJ1-2
CDR3aa: CASSPEGLVWGYTF
CDR3nt: TGTGCCAGCAGTCCCGAGGGCCTAGTCTGGGGCTACACCTTC

v_gene: TRBV4-1
d_gene: TRBD1
abundance: once
j_gene: TRBJ1-5
CDR3aa: CASSHPSDRGNQPQHF
CDR3nt: TGCGCCAGCAGCCACCCCTCGGACAGGGGCAATCAGCCCCAGCATTTT

v_gene: TRBV11-2
d_gene: -
abundance: -
j_gene: TRBJ1-3
CDR3aa: CASSSLVGDTIYF
CDR3nt: TGTGCCAGCAGCTCTCTCGTCGGGGACACCATATATTTT

v_gene: TRBV11-2
d_gene: TRBD2
abundance: -
j_gene: TRBJ2-3
CDR3aa: CASSLAPSGRGTDTQYF
CDR3nt: TGTGCCAGCAGCTTAGCGCCTAGCGGCAGAGGCACAGATACGCAGTATTTT

v_gene: TRBV7-3
d_gene: TRBD2
abundance: -
j_gene: TRBJ2-5
CDR3aa: CASSQQPAGLGGGTQYF
CDR3nt: TGTGCCAGCAGCCAGCAGCCCGCGGGACTAGGAGGGGGGACCCAGTACTTC

v_gene: TRBV4-2
d_gene: TRBD1
abundance: -
j_gene: TRBJ1-1
CDR3aa: CASTATGALEAFF
CDR3nt: TGTGCCAGCACCGCAACAGGGGCTCTTGAAGCTTTCTTT

v_gene: TRBV21-1
d_gene: -
abundance: -
j_gene: TRBJ2-1
CDR3aa: CASRVTPPHYNEQFF
CDR3nt: TGTGCCAGCAGAGTCACACCCCCCCATTACAATGAGCAGTTCTTC

v_gene: TRBV7-3
d_gene: -
abundance: -
j_gene: TRBJ2-7
CDR3aa: CASAVGATYEQYF
CDR3nt: TGTGCCAGCGCGGTGGGGGCAACCTACGAGCAGTACTTC

v_gene: TRBV10-3
d_gene: -
abundance: -
j_gene: TRBJ2-3
CDR3aa: CAISGGRDSTDTQYF
CDR3nt: TGTGCCATCAGTGGGGGTCGGGATAGCACAGATACGCAGTATTTT

v_gene: TRBV5-8
d_gene: -
abundance: -
j_gene: TRBJ2-5
CDR3aa: CASRDTGTVETQYF
CDR3nt: TGTGCCAGCAGGGACACAGGGACCGTGGAGACCCAGTACTTC

v_gene: TRBV20-1
d_gene: TRBD1
abundance: -
j_gene: TRBJ1-5
CDR3aa: CSASSTGEDQPQHF
CDR3nt: TGCAGTGCTAGTTCCACAGGGGAGGATCAGCCCCAGCATTTT

v_gene: TRBV6-5
d_gene: TRBD1
abundance: -
j_gene: TRBJ1-4
CDR3aa: CASSPETGFEKLFF
CDR3nt: TGTGCCAGCAGTCCAGAGACAGGGTTTGAAAAACTGTTTTTT

v_gene: TRBV5-1
d_gene: -
abundance: -
j_gene: TRBJ2-1
CDR3aa: CASSLLASQEGEQFF
CDR3nt: TGCGCCAGCAGCTTGCTAGCGAGTCAAGAGGGTGAGCAGTTCTTC

v_gene: TRBV7-2
d_gene: -
abundance: -
j_gene: TRBJ2-1
CDR3aa: CASSLVFGGDSYNEQFF
CDR3nt: TGTGCCAGCAGCTTAGTTTTTGGCGGGGACTCCTACAATGAGCAGTTCTTC

v_gene: TRBV15
d_gene: TRBD2
abundance: -
j_gene: TRBJ2-2
CDR3aa: CATSRDREGPNTGELFF
CDR3nt: TGTGCCACCAGCAGAGATCGGGAGGGACCGAACACCGGGGAGCTGTTTTTT

v_gene: TRBV5-1
d_gene: TRBD1
abundance: -
j_gene: TRBJ1-6
CDR3aa: CASSLEGTGNSPLHF
CDR3nt: TGCGCCAGCAGCCTCGAGGGGACAGGGAATTCACCCCTCCACTTT

v_gene: TRBV5-1
d_gene: TRBD2
abundance: -
j_gene: TRBJ2-5
CDR3aa: CASSTGLAGGPVETQYF
CDR3nt: TGCGCCAGCAGCACCGGACTAGCGGGGGGGCCCGTAGAGACCCAGTACTTC

v_gene: TRBV20-1
d_gene: -
abundance: -
j_gene: TRBJ2-5
CDR3aa: CSARGSETQYF
CDR3nt: TGCAGTGCTAGAGGTTCGGAGACCCAGTACTTC

v_gene: TRBV24-1
d_gene: TRBD1
abundance: -
j_gene: TRBJ1-4
CDR3aa: CATGTGGDNEKLFF
CDR3nt: TGTGCCACCGGGACAGGTGGGGATAATGAAAAACTGTTTTTT

v_gene: TRBV2
d_gene: TRBD1
abundance: -
j_gene: TRBJ2-2
CDR3aa: CASSKNRGRNSGELFF
CDR3nt: TGTGCCAGCAGTAAGAACAGGGGGCGAAACTCCGGGGAGCTGTTTTTT

v_gene: TRBV15
d_gene: TRBD1
abundance: -
j_gene: TRBJ2-7
CDR3aa: CATSRDRQGASEQYF
CDR3nt: TGTGCCACCAGCAGAGATAGGCAGGGGGCAAGCGAGCAGTACTTC

v_gene: TRBV6-2/TRBV6-3
d_gene: -
abundance: -
j_gene: TRBJ1-1
CDR3aa: CASSYRGITEAFF
CDR3nt: TGTGCCAGCAGTTACCGGGGAATCACTGAAGCTTTCTTT

v_gene: TRBV27
d_gene: -
abundance: -
j_gene: TRBJ1-2
CDR3aa: CASSPTSTGTGGYTF
CDR3nt: TGTGCCAGCAGTCCCACCTCTACAGGGACGGGAGGCTACACCTTC

v_gene: TRBV6-2/TRBV6-3
d_gene: TRBD1
abundance: -
j_gene: TRBJ1-2
CDR3aa: CASSYGTGNYGYTF
CDR3nt: TGTGCCAGCAGTTATGGGACAGGCAACTATGGCTACACCTTC

v_gene: TRBV11-1
d_gene: -
abundance: -
j_gene: TRBJ1-1
CDR3aa: CASSLDYGGSDTEAFF
CDR3nt: TGTGCCAGCAGCTTAGATTACGGGGGGTCCGACACTGAAGCTTTCTTT